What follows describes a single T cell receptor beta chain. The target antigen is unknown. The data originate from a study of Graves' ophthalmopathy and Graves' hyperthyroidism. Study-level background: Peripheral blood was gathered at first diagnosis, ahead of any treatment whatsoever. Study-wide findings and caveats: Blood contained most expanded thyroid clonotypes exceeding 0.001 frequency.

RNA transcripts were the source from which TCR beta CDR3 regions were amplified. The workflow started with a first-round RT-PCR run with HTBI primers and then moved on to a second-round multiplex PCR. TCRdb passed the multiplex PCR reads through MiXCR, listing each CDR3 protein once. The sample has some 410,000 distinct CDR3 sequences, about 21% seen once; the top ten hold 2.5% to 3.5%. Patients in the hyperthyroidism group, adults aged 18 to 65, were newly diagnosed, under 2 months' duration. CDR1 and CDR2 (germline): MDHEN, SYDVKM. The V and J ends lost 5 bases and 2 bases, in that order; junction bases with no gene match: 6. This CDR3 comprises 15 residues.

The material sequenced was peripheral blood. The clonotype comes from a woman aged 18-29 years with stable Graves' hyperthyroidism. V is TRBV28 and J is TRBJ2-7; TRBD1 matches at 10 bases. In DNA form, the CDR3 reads TGTGCCAGCAGTGGTACCGGGACAGGGGCCTACGAGCAGTACTTC. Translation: CASSGTGTGAYEQYF.